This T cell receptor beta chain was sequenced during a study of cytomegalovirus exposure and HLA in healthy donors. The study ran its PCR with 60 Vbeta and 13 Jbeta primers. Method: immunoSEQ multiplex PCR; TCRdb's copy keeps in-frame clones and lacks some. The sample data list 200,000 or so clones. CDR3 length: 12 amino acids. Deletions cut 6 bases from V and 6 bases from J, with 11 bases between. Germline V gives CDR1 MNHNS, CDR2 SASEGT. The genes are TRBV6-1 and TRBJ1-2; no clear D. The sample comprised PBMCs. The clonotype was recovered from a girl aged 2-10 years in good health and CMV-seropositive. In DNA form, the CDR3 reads TGTGCCAGCAGGGTAGAGGTGGATGGCTACACCTTC. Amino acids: CASRVEVDGYTF.